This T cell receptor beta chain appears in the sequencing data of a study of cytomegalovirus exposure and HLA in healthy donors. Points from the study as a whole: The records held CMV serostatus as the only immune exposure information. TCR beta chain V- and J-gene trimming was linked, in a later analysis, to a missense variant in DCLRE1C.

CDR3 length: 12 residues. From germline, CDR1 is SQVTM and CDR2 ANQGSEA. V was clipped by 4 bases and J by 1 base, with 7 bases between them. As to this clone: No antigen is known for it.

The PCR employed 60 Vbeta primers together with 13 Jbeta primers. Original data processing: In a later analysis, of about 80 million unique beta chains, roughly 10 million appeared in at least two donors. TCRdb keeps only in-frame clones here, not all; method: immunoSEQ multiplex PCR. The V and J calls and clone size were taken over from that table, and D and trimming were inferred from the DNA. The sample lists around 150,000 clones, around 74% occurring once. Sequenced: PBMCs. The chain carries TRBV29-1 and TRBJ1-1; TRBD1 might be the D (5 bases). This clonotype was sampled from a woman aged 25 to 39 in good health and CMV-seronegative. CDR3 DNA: TGCAGCGTTGCGGACAAGAACACTGAAGCTTTCTTT. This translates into CSVADKNTEAFF.